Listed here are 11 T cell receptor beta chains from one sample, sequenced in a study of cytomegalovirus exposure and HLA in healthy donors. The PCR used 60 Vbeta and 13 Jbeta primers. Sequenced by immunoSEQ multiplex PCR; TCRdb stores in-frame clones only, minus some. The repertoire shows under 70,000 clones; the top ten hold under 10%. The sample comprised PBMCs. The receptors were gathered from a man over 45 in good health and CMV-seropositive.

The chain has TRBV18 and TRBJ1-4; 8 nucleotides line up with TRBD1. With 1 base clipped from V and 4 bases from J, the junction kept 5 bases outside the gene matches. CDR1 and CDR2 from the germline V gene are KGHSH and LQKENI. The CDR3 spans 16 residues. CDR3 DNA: TGTGCCAGCTCACCACTGCGACAGGGGAATAATGAAAAACTGTTTTTT. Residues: CASSPLRQGNNEKLFF.

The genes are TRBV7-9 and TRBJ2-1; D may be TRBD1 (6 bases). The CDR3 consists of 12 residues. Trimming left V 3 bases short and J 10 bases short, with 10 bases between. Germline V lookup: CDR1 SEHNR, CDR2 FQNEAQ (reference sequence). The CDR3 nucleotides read TGTGCCAGCAGCTTCAGGGGATGGGAGCAGTTCTTC. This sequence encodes CASSFRGWEQFF.

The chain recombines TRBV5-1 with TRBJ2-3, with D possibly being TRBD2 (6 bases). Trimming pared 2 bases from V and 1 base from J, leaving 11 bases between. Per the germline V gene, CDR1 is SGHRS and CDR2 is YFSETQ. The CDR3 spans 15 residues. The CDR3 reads CASSLSSVGTDTQYF. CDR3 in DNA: TGCGCCAGCAGCTTATCTAGCGTAGGCACAGATACGCAGTATTTT.

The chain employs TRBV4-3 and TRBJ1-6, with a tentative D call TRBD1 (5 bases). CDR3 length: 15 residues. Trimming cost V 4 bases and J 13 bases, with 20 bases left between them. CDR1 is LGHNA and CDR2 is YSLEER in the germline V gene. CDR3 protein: CASSPGGAGLSPLHF. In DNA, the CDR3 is TGCGCCAGCAGCCCAGGAGGTGCGGGGCTCTCCCCCCTCCACTTT.

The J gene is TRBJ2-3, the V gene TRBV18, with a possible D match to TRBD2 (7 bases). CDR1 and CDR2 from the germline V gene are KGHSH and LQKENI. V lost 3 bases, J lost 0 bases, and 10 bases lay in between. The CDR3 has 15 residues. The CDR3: CASSPAGASTDTQYF. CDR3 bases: TGTGCCAGCTCACCTGCGGGGGCTAGCACAGATACGCAGTATTTT.

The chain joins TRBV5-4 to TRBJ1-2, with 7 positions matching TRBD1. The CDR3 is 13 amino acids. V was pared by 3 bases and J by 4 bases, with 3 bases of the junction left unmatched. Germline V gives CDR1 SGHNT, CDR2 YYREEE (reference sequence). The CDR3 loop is CASSSGQAYGYTF. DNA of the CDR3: TGTGCCAGCAGCTCCGGACAGGCCTATGGCTACACCTTC.

DNA for the CDR3: TGCGCCAGCAGTGCTAGCAGGAACGGGGAGCTGTTTTTT. This encodes CASSASRNGELFF. The chain joins TRBV10-2 to TRBJ2-2, with D possibly matching TRBD2 (5 bases). The CDR3 runs to 13 residues. The germline V gene encodes CDR1 WSHSY and CDR2 SAAADI. The V end was cut by 4 bases, the J end by 7 bases, with 10 bases between.

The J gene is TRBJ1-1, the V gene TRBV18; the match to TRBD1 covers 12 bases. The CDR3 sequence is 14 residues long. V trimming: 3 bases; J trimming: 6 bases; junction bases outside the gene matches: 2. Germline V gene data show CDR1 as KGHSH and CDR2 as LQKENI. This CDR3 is CASSPGQGAPEAFF. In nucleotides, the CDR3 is TGTGCCAGCTCACCGGGACAGGGGGCCCCTGAAGCTTTCTTT.

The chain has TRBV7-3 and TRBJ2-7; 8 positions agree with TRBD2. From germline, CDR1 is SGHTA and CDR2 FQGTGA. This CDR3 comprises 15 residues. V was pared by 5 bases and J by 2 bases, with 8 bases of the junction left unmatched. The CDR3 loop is CASSLSGGSAYEQYF. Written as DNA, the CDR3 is TGTGCCAGCAGCCTATCGGGAGGGAGCGCCTACGAGCAGTACTTC.

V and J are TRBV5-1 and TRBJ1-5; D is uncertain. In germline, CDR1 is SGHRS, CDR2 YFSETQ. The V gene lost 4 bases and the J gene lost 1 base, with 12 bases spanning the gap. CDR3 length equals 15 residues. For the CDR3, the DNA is TGCGCCAGCAGCCCGAGTCCGGGAAGCAATCAGCCCCAGCATTTT. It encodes CASSPSPGSNQPQHF.

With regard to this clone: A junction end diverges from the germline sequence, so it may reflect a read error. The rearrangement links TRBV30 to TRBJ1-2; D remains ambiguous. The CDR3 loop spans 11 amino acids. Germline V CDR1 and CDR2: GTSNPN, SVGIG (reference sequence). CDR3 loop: CAWSVAQTSHF. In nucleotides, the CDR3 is TGTGCCTGGAGTGTAGCCCAGACATCTCACTTC.